This passage covers 4 T cell receptor beta chains from one sample sequenced in a study of control samples from healthy donors and cancer patients (dated by TCRdb to 2020 to 2022). The method was the immunoSEQ multiplex PCR assay. The source is immuneACCESS, and TCRdb retained only in-frame sequences with V and J called. Part of the clones is not carried over; for the studies checked, unresolved V genes explain less than half of this, and the remainder is unexplained. The sample includes some 410,000 clones, with 80% to 95% observed a single time. 5% to 8% of the sample goes to the ten largest clones. Sequencing input: PBMCs. The receptors derive from a man aged 35 to 55 with head and neck cancer.

The chain uses TRBV9 and TRBJ2-7; a possible D gene is TRBD1 (5 bases). Germline CDR1 and CDR2: SGDLS and YYNGEE. Deletions cut 3 bases from V and 8 bases from J, with 18 bases between. The CDR3 totals 14 residues. The CDR3, as DNA: TGTGCCAGCAGCGCGGCAGAGAGTTGGACACAGCAGTACTTC. Amino acids: CASSAAESWTQQYF. Full variable domain (missing parts from reference TRBV9 and TRBJ2-7): DSGVTQTPKHLITATGQRVTLRCSPRSGDLSVYWYQQSLDQGLQFLIQYYNGEERAKGNILERFSAQQFPDLHSELNLSSLELGDSALYFCASSAAESWTQQYFGPGTRLTVT.

The rearrangement links TRBV28 to TRBJ1-4; D is unclear. V gave up 6 bases and J gave up 5 bases, with 19 bases separating them. The V gene's germline CDR1 is MDHEN and CDR2 SYDVKM. The CDR3 has 16 residues. CDR3 residues: CASSPLDAGGNEKLFF. DNA of the CDR3: TGTGCCAGCAGCCCTCTGGACGCCGGAGGGAATGAAAAACTGTTTTTT.

The rearrangement uses TRBV5-1 and TRBJ2-1; maybe TRBD1 (6 bases). Trimming took 7 bases from V and 5 from J, leaving 19 bases between them. CDR3 length equals 15 residues. Germline-derived CDR1 and CDR2 are SGHRS and YFSETQ. The CDR3 nucleotides are TGCGCCAGCGAGAGAGAAGGACAGAGAAACAATGAGCAGTTCTTC. The encoded protein is CASEREGQRNNEQFF.

This chain links TRBV11-3 with TRBJ2-5; D is undetermined. CDR1 and CDR2 from the germline V gene are SGHNT and YENEEA. The CDR3 is made up of 12 amino acids. V lost 5 bases and J lost 7, with 11 bases in between. The CDR3 is CASSLVSGTQYF. The CDR3 bases are TGTGCCAGCAGCCTAGTCTCGGGGACCCAGTACTTC.